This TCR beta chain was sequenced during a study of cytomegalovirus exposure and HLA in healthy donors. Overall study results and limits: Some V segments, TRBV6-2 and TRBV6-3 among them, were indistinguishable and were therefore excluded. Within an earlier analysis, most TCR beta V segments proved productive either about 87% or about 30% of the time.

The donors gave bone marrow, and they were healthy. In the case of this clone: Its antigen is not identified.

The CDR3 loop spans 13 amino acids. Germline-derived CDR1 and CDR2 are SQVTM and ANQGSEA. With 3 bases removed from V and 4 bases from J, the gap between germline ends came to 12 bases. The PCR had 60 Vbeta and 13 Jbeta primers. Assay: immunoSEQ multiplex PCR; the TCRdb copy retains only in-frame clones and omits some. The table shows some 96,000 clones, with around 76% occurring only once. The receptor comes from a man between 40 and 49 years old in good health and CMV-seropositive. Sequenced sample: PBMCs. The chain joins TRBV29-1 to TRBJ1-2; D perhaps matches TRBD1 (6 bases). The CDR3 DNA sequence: TGCAGCGTTGACCCAGGGGTCAGCTATGGCTACACCTTC. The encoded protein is CSVDPGVSYGYTF.